Below, 21 T cell receptor beta chains from the same sample are listed, as sequenced in a study of Graves' ophthalmopathy and Graves' hyperthyroidism. The authors amplified TCR beta CDR3 regions from RNA transcripts. RT-PCR with HTBI primers came first, then second-round multiplex PCR. TCRdb passed the multiplex PCR reads through MiXCR, listing each CDR3 protein once. The repertoire holds about 500,000 distinct CDR3 sequences, around 15% seen once, with about 10% in the top ten. The specimen sequenced was blood. These receptors originate from a woman in her thirties with Graves' ophthalmopathy.

This clonotype has a count of ten or more. The chain joins TRBV10-3 to TRBJ2-7; 9 nucleotides match TRBD1. V lost 3 bases, J lost 6 bases, and 9 bases stayed unmatched. CDR3 size: 15 residues. Germline V gene data show CDR1 as ENHRY and CDR2 as SYGVKD. This CDR3 is CAISDPSGTGTEQYF. The CDR3 region has the DNA TGTGCCATCAGTGATCCTTCCGGGACAGGGACCGAGCAGTACTTC.

This clonotype has a count of ten or more. The chain combines TRBV6-2 or TRBV6-3 with TRBJ2-2; weak D call: TRBD1 (6 bases). The CDR3 spans 13 residues. Germline V gene data show CDR1 as MNHEY and CDR2 as SVGEGT. The V and J ends lost 6 bases and 5 bases respectively, with 10 bases between them. The CDR3, as DNA: TGTGCCAGCAGCAGACAGGTGACCGGGGAGCTGTTTTTT. Its translation is CASSRQVTGELFF.

In this sample, this clonotype turned up once. This chain joins TRBV25-1 and TRBJ1-2; the D gene is possibly TRBD1 (6 bases). Germline CDR1 is MGHDK and CDR2 is SYGVNS. There are 13 residues in the CDR3. Trimming left V 4 bases short and J 6 bases short, with 12 bases between. CDR3 in amino acids: CASSGWTEDGYTF. The DNA of the CDR3 is TGTGCCAGCAGTGGCTGGACAGAGGATGGCTACACCTTC.

The chain has TRBV27 and TRBJ1-6; D gene unclear. Germline-derived CDR1 and CDR2 are MNHEY and SMNVEV (reference sequence). This CDR3 has 14 amino acids. With 7 bases removed from V and 4 bases from J, the gap between germline ends came to 11 bases. As DNA, the CDR3 is TGTGCCAGCAAACGAGGCCGATATAATTCACCCCTCCACTTT. Translation: CASKRGRYNSPLHF.

V gene TRBV6-1 combines with J gene TRBJ2-5; 7 positions match TRBD1. The CDR3 consists of 13 residues. From germline, CDR1 is MNHNS and CDR2 SASEGT. After removal of 8 bases from V and 0 bases from J, the junction contained 3 bases not matched to a gene. CDR3 region: CASSGQYQETQYF. The DNA of the CDR3 is TGTGCCAGCTCGGGACAGTACCAAGAGACCCAGTACTTC.

This rearrangement joins TRBV28 to TRBJ2-7, with D perhaps matching TRBD2 (7 bases). Trimming took 7 bases from V and 2 from J, leaving 15 bases between them. The CDR3 is 14 amino acids. Germline CDR1 MDHEN, CDR2 SYDVKM. CDR3 in amino acids: CASTLEGGTYEQYF. DNA for the CDR3: TGTGCCAGCACCTTAGAGGGGGGGACCTACGAGCAGTACTTC.

This clonotype appeared many times. The gene calls are TRBV6-1 and TRBJ1-1, with D maybe TRBD1 (5 bases). CDR3 length: 15 residues. Trimming cost V 2 bases and J 1 base, with 11 bases left between them. CDR1 MNHNS and CDR2 SASEGT come from the germline V gene. In DNA form, the CDR3 reads TGTGCCAGCAGTGAACCTGGCAGGGCGAACACTGAAGCTTTCTTT. It translates to CASSEPGRANTEAFF.

In this sample, this clonotype turned up many times. The chain has TRBV20-1 and TRBJ2-7; 14 bases agree with TRBD2. Germline-derived CDR1 and CDR2 are DFQATT and SNEGSKA (reference sequence). The V gene end was trimmed by 5 bases and the J gene end by 3 bases; junction bases not matched to a gene: 12. The CDR3 consists of 17 residues. CDR3 in amino acids: CSASGTSGSRSNYEQYF. The CDR3 DNA is TGCAGTGCTTCCGGGACTAGCGGGAGCAGGTCAAACTACGAGCAGTACTTC.

On this clonotype itself: The conserved closing phenylalanine or tryptophan is absent in this CDR3, likely reflecting a read error. The chain links TRBV4-2 to TRBJ2-5; D not resolved. This CDR3 region has 12 residues. Germline V gene data show CDR1 as LGHNA and CDR2 as YNFKEQ. The V end lost 1 base, the J end lost 5 bases, and 5 bases lay between the germline ends. The CDR3 is CASSQGGETQYY. The DNA of the CDR3 is TGTGCCAGCAGCCAAGGCGGCGAGACCCAGTACTAC.

This clonotype was seen repeatedly, ten times or more. V is TRBV12-3 or TRBV12-4 and J is TRBJ1-3; TRBD1 might be the D (5 bases). The CDR3 length is 15 residues. Trimming cost V 5 bases and J 4 bases, with 15 bases left between them. In DNA form, the CDR3 reads TGTGCCAGCAGTGGGGCCGTCCCACCGGGAAACACCATATATTTT. Its translation: CASSGAVPPGNTIYF.

This rearrangement joins TRBV5-1 to TRBJ2-2; D is undetermined. V gave up 5 bases and J gave up 6 bases, with 8 bases separating them. This CDR3 has 12 residues. Germline CDR1 is SGHRS and CDR2 is YFSETQ. The CDR3 here is CASRWKAGELFF. CDR3 in DNA: TGCGCCAGCAGATGGAAGGCCGGGGAGCTGTTTTTT.

This clonotype was detected ten times or more. V is TRBV7-9 and J is TRBJ1-1; no definite D call. Trimming removed 0 bases at V and 7 bases at J, with 6 bases between. There are 12 residues in the CDR3. Germline V lookup: CDR1 SEHNR, CDR2 FQNEAQ (reference sequence). CDR3 sequence reads: CASSLAYNEAFF. Written as DNA, the CDR3 is TGTGCCAGCAGCTTAGCATATAATGAAGCTTTCTTT.

This clonotype was seen repeatedly, ten times or more. Relative to the germline gene, one junction end is altered; a read error may explain this. The J gene is TRBJ2-4, the V gene TRBV11-2, with 9 bases aligning to TRBD1. The CDR3 totals 15 residues. The germline V gene has CDR1 SGHAT and CDR2 FQNNGV. CDR3 DNA sequence: TGTGCCAGCAGTTTAGAGCCTGGGACAGGGAACATTCAGTACTTC. It translates to CASSLEPGTGNIQYF.

In the case of this clonotype: The conserved closing phenylalanine or tryptophan is absent in this CDR3, likely reflecting a read error. The chain uses TRBV25-1 and TRBJ1-5, with a possible D match to TRBD1 (6 bases). The CDR3 consists of 14 residues. Deletions cut 4 bases from V and 5 bases from J, with 12 bases between. Per the germline V gene, CDR1 is MGHDK and CDR2 is SYGVNS. CDR3 residues: CASSATGMYQPQHL. In nucleotides, the CDR3 is TGTGCCAGCAGTGCTACAGGGATGTATCAGCCCCAGCATTTG.

This clonotype was recorded at least ten times. The rearrangement links TRBV27 to TRBJ2-7; unclear D gene. Looked up from germline, CDR1 is MNHEY and CDR2 is SMNVEV (reference sequence). The CDR3 extends over 14 amino acids. Trimming shortened V by 0 bases and J by 2 bases, and 8 bases separated the two germline ends. The CDR3 bases are TGTGCCAGCAGTTTATCCCCAAGTGCCTACGAGCAGTACTTC. Amino acids: CASSLSPSAYEQYF.

This clonotype was seen many times. The chain links TRBV12-3 or TRBV12-4 to TRBJ1-6; 7 positions match TRBD1. The CDR3 is 14 residues long. With V trimmed by 3 bases and J by 7 bases, 3 bases remained unmatched. This CDR3 reads CASSFSRGNSPLHF. The CDR3 DNA reads as TGTGCCAGCAGTTTTAGCAGGGGGAATTCACCCCTCCACTTT.

This clonotype occurred many times. The rearrangement uses TRBV27 and TRBJ2-7; unclear D gene. Trimming left V 0 bases short and J 3 bases short, with 15 bases between. The CDR3 length is 16 residues. Per the germline V gene, CDR1 is MNHEY and CDR2 is SMNVEV (reference sequence). The CDR3, as DNA: TGTGCCAGCAGTTTATCGGAACCCCCGGTAGACTACGAGCAGTACTTC. Amino acid sequence: CASSLSEPPVDYEQYF.

This clonotype showed up many times. The V gene is TRBV27, the J gene TRBJ2-7; D not resolved. Germline V CDR1 and CDR2: MNHEY, SMNVEV (reference sequence). This CDR3 is built from 12 residues. The V end lost 6 bases, the J end lost 4 bases, and 10 bases lay between the germline ends. The CDR3 reads CASSNAFYEQYF. CDR3 DNA: TGTGCCAGCAGCAACGCGTTTTACGAGCAGTACTTC.

V usage is TRBV19 and J usage is TRBJ1-5; D is undetermined. Germline CDR1 is LNHDA and CDR2 is SQIVND (reference sequence). V gave up 3 bases and J gave up 4 bases, with 13 bases separating them. The CDR3 is made up of 15 amino acids. Written as DNA, the CDR3 is TGTGCCAGTAGTATGGAGGGAGGCTGGAATCAGCCCCAGCATTTT. Amino acids: CASSMEGGWNQPQHF.

This clonotype has at least ten counts. This chain links TRBV12-3 or TRBV12-4 with TRBJ1-2; a possible D gene is TRBD1 (5 bases). The CDR3 spans 11 residues. V lost 6 bases and J lost 6, with 8 bases in between. CDR3 coding DNA: TGTGCCAGCAGCTTCAGGGATGGCTACACCTTC. This gives the protein CASSFRDGYTF.

The gene calls are TRBV11-1 and TRBJ2-2, with no clear D. V lost 1 base and J 5 bases, leaving 8 bases between the germline ends. Looked up from germline, CDR1 is SGHAT and CDR2 is FQDESV (reference sequence). The CDR3 has 14 amino acids. CDR3 region: CASSLVVRTGELFF. In DNA, the CDR3 is TGTGCCAGCAGCTTAGTGGTCCGAACCGGGGAGCTGTTTTTT.